The next 21 T cell receptor beta chains were all read from a single sample in a study of CD8 T cells in Susac syndrome. A quantity of about 0.45 to 1 ug RNA underwent reverse transcription using random hexamers. One entry per CDR3 protein, called by TCRdb with MiXCR from the immunoSEQ multiplex PCR reads. The table records 75,000 to 95,000 distinct CDR3 sequences, roughly 91% of them present only once. The sequencing input was CD8+ T cells from PBMCs. The source of these receptors is a human donor with multiple sclerosis.

This clonotype was recorded only once. This chain joins TRBV7-9 and TRBJ2-3, with D uncertain. V lost 3 bases and J 6 bases, leaving 16 bases between the germline ends. Germline V CDR1 and CDR2: SEHNR, FQNEAQ (reference sequence). This CDR3 has 15 residues. The CDR3 DNA follows: TGTGCCAGCAGCTTTCCAGGCCCTTCGGTGGATACGCAGTATTTT. Residues: CASSFPGPSVDTQYF.

This rearrangement joins TRBV30 to TRBJ1-1; no clear D. V lost 4 bases and J lost 2, with 11 bases in between. This CDR3 spans 13 amino acids. CDR1 and CDR2 from the germline V gene are GTSNPN and SVGIG (reference sequence). The CDR3 spells CAWTVSPNTEAFF. The CDR3 nucleotides read TGTGCCTGGACCGTCTCCCCTAACACTGAAGCTTTCTTT.

V gene TRBV3-1 combines with J gene TRBJ2-7; a weak D match, TRBD1 (6 bases). Trimming took 4 bases from V and 4 from J, leaving 11 bases between them. Germline assignment: CDR1 LGHDT and CDR2 YNNKEL (reference sequence). The CDR3 runs to 13 residues. CDR3 coding DNA: TGTGCCAGCAGCCCAGGGGTCGGGTACGAGCAGTACTTC. It yields the protein CASSPGVGYEQYF.

This clonotype occurred once. This chain links TRBV2 with TRBJ1-1; D ambiguous. The length of the CDR3 is 15 residues. The germline V gene has CDR1 SNHLY and CDR2 FYNNEI. Trimming shortened V by 6 bases and J by 0 bases, and 14 bases separated the two germline ends. The CDR3 region is CASSPTGTMNTEAFF. CDR3 DNA sequence: TGTGCCAGCAGCCCGACCGGAACCATGAACACTGAAGCTTTCTTT.

This clonotype was counted once. The chain recombines TRBV20-1 with TRBJ1-5, with D perhaps TRBD1 (5 bases). The CDR3 has 16 amino acids. The V end was cut by 6 bases, the J end by 2 bases, with 20 bases between. Germline V gene lookup returns CDR1 DFQATT and CDR2 SNEGSKA (reference sequence). The CDR3 coding sequence is TGCAGTGCCCGGGACCTCGGGGCGGGTGGCAATCAGCCCCAGCATTTT. This codes for CSARDLGAGGNQPQHF.

The rearrangement links TRBV13 to TRBJ2-2; D perhaps matches TRBD1 (6 bases). Germline V CDR1 and CDR2: PRHDT, FYEKMQ (reference sequence). The CDR3 covers 13 residues. The ends were cut back, 5 bases at V and 6 bases at J, with 10 bases in the middle. CDR3 region: CASSETGSGELFF. The CDR3 region has the DNA TGTGCCAGCAGCGAAACAGGGTCCGGGGAGCTGTTTTTT.

This CDR3 is CASSLGESGDNEQFF. The CDR3, as DNA: TGTGCCAGCAGTCTAGGGGAGAGCGGGGACAATGAGCAGTTCTTC. V and J are TRBV6-5 and TRBJ2-1; 7 bases map to TRBD2. Germline V gene sequence: CDR1 MNHEY, CDR2 SVGAGI. The V and J ends lost 5 bases and 5 bases, in that order; junction bases with no gene match: 9. The CDR3 has 15 amino acids.

CDR3 DNA: TGCGCCAGCAGTGACTTTCCGGGACATGCGACTAACTATGGCTACACCTTC. Translated, it gives CASSDFPGHATNYGYTF. V gene TRBV5-1 combines with J gene TRBJ1-2, with a weak D call TRBD1 (6 bases). Germline V gives CDR1 SGHRS, CDR2 YFSETQ. The CDR3 length is 17 residues. V was shortened by 5 bases and J by 0 bases, with 20 bases between the two germline ends.

This chain connects TRBV12-3 or TRBV12-4 to TRBJ1-2; D perhaps matches TRBD1 (5 bases). This CDR3 contains 11 residues. Trimming took 5 bases from V and 6 from J, leaving 7 bases between them. This chain's CDR3 is CASSTRDGYTF. The CDR3 nucleotides are TGTGCCAGCAGTACCAGGGATGGCTACACCTTC.

The V and J genes are TRBV9 and TRBJ2-7, with a tentative D call TRBD2 (5 bases). Germline V gives CDR1 SGDLS, CDR2 YYNGEE. The CDR3 loop spans 14 amino acids. Trimming removed 2 bases from V and 5 bases from J, with 14 bases in between. The CDR3 reads CASSVGSGLDEQYF. The DNA of the CDR3 is TGTGCCAGCAGCGTGGGGTCGGGGTTGGACGAGCAGTACTTC.

The chain carries TRBV27 and TRBJ2-7; 9 nucleotides agree with TRBD1. Germline V gene sequence: CDR1 MNHEY, CDR2 SMNVEV (reference sequence). Trimming cost V 6 bases and J 3 bases; bases outside gene matches: 9. This CDR3 has 15 amino acids. In DNA form, the CDR3 reads TGTGCCAGCAGCCCCTGGACAGGGGAGATCTACGAGCAGTACTTC. Translation gives CASSPWTGEIYEQYF.

V is TRBV19 and J is TRBJ1-1, with TRBD1 identical over 7 bases. Germline assignment: CDR1 LNHDA and CDR2 SQIVND (reference sequence). The CDR3 loop spans 14 amino acids. J was trimmed by 2 bases and V by 5 bases; bases with no gene match: 5. DNA for the CDR3: TGTGCCAGTAGTCAGGGGGTAGGTAACACTGAAGCTTTCTTT. This gives the protein CASSQGVGNTEAFF.

The CDR3 is CASSLRPWGYTF. Here the CDR3 DNA reads TGTGCCAGCAGCCTACGGCCGTGGGGCTACACCTTC. The chain recombines TRBV11-2 with TRBJ1-2, with no clear D. This CDR3 is built from 12 residues. V lost 5 bases and J 8 bases, leaving 12 bases between the germline ends. Germline assignment: CDR1 SGHAT and CDR2 FQNNGV.

The chain carries TRBV27 and TRBJ1-1; 7 nucleotides align to TRBD1. With V trimmed by 6 bases and J by 4 bases, 5 bases remained unmatched. The CDR3 sequence is 13 residues long. Germline CDR1 reads MNHEY; CDR2 reads SMNVEV (reference sequence). CDR3 protein: CASRLRGGTEAFF. DNA of the CDR3: TGTGCCAGCAGGCTCAGGGGGGGCACTGAAGCTTTCTTT.

This sequence joins TRBV2 and TRBJ2-5, with TRBD2 matching over 16 bases. Looked up from germline, CDR1 is SNHLY and CDR2 is FYNNEI. V trimming: 4 bases; J trimming: 0 bases; junction bases outside the gene matches: 14. The CDR3 is made up of 21 amino acids. This CDR3 reads CASSVTSGTSGRAGYQETQYF. The CDR3 nucleotides are TGTGCCAGCAGTGTTACCTCCGGGACTAGCGGGAGGGCGGGGTACCAAGAGACCCAGTACTTC.

The chain recombines TRBV12-2 with TRBJ1-5; TRBD1, the table's D call, lacks a check against the DNA. TRBV12-2 is designated a pseudogene. CDR3 size: 16 residues. The chain's CDR3 is CASRLERQGRSQPQHF. The DNA of the CDR3 is TGTGCAAGTCGCTTAGAGCGGCAGGGAAGAAGTCAGCCCCAGCATTTT.

The chain combines TRBV11-2 with TRBJ2-2; D is ambiguous. Looked up from germline, CDR1 is SGHAT and CDR2 is FQNNGV. The CDR3 consists of 14 residues. V was trimmed by 4 bases and J by 4 bases, leaving 10 bases between them. The CDR3 loop reads CASSSYYLTGELFF. CDR3 sequence (DNA): TGTGCCAGCAGCTCGTACTATCTCACCGGGGAGCTGTTTTTT. Based on the CDR3 plus reference TRBV11-2 and TRBJ2-2, the full variable domain is EAGVAQSPRYKIIEKRQSVAFWCNPISGHATLYWYQQILGQGPKLLIQFQNNGVVDDSQLPKDRFSAERLKGVDSTLKIQPAKLEDSAVYLCASSSYYLTGELFFGEGSRLTVL.

The gene calls are TRBV13 and TRBJ1-1; D unresolved. CDR1 and CDR2 (germline): PRHDT, FYEKMQ (reference sequence). V was cut by 5 bases and J by 6 bases, with 22 bases left in between. The CDR3 spans 16 residues. CDR3: CASSANPPDMGPEAFF. The DNA of the CDR3 is TGTGCCAGCAGCGCCAATCCCCCCGACATGGGCCCTGAAGCTTTCTTT.

J is TRBJ2-3 and V is TRBV13, with TRBD2 as a possible D gene (6 bases). This CDR3 is 16 amino acids long. Germline V gene sequence: CDR1 PRHDT, CDR2 FYEKMQ (reference sequence). V lost 5 bases and J lost 1, with 16 bases in between. In nucleotides, the CDR3 is TGTGCCAGCAGCCCGCTTGACCCGGGGGGCACAGATACGCAGTATTTT. Translating gives CASSPLDPGGTDTQYF.

This chain uses TRBV29-1 with TRBJ2-7; D unclear. The V gene lost 6 bases and the J gene lost 2 bases, with 17 bases spanning the gap. This CDR3 contains 14 residues. The germline CDR1 and CDR2 sequences are SQVTM and ANQGSEA. In DNA, the CDR3 is TGCAGCGTCCAAAAGACGGGCAGGCCCTACGAGCAGTACTTC. This gives the protein CSVQKTGRPYEQYF.

The chain has TRBV4-3 and TRBJ1-1; 9 bases align to TRBD1. From germline, CDR1 is LGHNA and CDR2 YSLEER. V lost 4 bases to trimming and J lost 4 bases; unmatched junction nucleotides: 4. The CDR3 extends over 14 amino acids. For the CDR3, the DNA is TGCGCCAGCAGCCCCGGGACAGGGACCACTGAAGCTTTCTTT. Translation: CASSPGTGTTEAFF.